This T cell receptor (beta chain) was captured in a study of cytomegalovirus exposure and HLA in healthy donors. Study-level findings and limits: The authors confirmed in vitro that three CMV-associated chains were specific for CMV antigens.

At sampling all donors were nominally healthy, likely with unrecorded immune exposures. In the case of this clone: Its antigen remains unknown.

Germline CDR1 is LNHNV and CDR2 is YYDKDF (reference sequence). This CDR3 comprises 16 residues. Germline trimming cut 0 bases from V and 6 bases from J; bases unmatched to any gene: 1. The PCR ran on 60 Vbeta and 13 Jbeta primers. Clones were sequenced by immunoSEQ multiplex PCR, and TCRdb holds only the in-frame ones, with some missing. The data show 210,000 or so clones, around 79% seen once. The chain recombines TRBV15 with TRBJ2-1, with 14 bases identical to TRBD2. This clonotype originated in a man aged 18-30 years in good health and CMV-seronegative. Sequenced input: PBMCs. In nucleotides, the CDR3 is TGTGCCACCAGCAGAGAGGGGACTAGCGGGGGCAATGAGCAGTTCTTC. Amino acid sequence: CATSREGTSGGNEQFF.